This TCR beta chain was identified during a study of T-cell memory formation after mild COVID-19. Looking at the study overall: TCR clusters mostly belonged to single donors. Study observations and caveats: The pre-infection memory compartment contained some responding clones, suggesting cross-reactive memory joined. Clones contracting day 15 to 85 were balanced CD4/CD8; later expanders leaned CD4+.

V was clipped by 5 bases and J by 4 bases; unmatched bases: 8. Per germline, CDR1 SQVTM and CDR2 ANQGSEA. This CDR3 contains 15 residues. TCRdb re-called the 5' RACE reads through MiXCR, storing one row per CDR3 protein. The table lists around 6,000 distinct CDR3 sequences, about a fifth of them singletons, with roughly 50% in the top ten. This clonotype was seen repeatedly, ten times or more. Its antigen is as yet unknown. This receptor was taken from an adult woman who had mild COVID-19 (a few samples of this study predate the infection). Cell type and time point are not known. V gene TRBV29-1 combines with J gene TRBJ2-2; 9 nucleotides agree with TRBD1. Material for sequencing was PBMCs or a T cell subset sorted from them (not recorded which). This chain's CDR3 is CSVHRGPSGTGELFF. The CDR3 DNA sequence: TGCAGCGTTCACAGGGGGCCCTCTGGCACCGGGGAGCTGTTTTTT.